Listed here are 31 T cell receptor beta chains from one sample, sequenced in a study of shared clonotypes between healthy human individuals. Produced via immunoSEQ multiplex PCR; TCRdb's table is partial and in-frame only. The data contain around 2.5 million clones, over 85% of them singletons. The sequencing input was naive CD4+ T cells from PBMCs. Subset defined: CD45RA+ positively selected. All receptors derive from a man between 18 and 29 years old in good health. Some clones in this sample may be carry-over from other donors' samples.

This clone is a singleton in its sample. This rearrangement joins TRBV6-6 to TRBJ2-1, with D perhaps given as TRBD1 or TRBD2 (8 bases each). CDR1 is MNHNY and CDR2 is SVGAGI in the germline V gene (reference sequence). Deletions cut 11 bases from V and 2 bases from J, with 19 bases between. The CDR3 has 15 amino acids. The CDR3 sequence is CASRGLAGTYNEQFF. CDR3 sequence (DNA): TGTGCCTCCAGGGGGCTAGCGGGCACCTACAATGAGCAGTTCTTC.

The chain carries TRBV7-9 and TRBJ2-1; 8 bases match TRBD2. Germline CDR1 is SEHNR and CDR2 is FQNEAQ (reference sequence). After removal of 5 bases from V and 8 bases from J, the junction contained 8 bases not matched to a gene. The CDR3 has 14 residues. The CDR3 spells CASSDPALADEQFF. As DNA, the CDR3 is TGTGCCAGCAGCGACCCGGCACTAGCGGATGAGCAGTTCTTC.

The CDR3 sequence: CASSLGKSANTEAFF. CDR3 DNA sequence: TGTGCCAGCTCACTAGGAAAGTCAGCTAACACTGAAGCTTTCTTT. This rearrangement joins TRBV18 to TRBJ1-1; no definite D call. The CDR3 sequence is 15 residues long. CDR1 KGHSH and CDR2 LQKENI come from the germline V gene. Trimming pared 4 bases from V and 2 bases from J, leaving 14 bases between.

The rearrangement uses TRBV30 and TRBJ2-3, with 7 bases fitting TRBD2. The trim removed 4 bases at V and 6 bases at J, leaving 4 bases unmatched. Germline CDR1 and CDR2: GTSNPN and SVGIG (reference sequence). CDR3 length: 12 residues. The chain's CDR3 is CAWTPGGDTQYF. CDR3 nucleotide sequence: TGTGCCTGGACCCCCGGGGGGGATACGCAGTATTTT.

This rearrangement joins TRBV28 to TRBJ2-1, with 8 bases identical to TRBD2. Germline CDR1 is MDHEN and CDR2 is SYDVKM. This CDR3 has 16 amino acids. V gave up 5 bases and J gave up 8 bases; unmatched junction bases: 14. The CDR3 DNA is TGTGCCAGCAGTGGGGGACCCGGGAGGGAGTCGGATGAGCAGTTCTTC. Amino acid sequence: CASSGGPGRESDEQFF.

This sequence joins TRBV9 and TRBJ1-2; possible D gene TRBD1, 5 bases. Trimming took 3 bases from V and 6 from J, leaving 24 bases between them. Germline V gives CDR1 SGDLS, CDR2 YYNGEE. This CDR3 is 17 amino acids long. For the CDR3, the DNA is TGTGCCAGCAGCGCCTTACCGGGACCCGAGGGAGCTGATGGCTACACCTTC. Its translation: CASSALPGPEGADGYTF.

CDR3: CASSSYTDTQYF. The CDR3 DNA reads TGTGCCAGCAGCTCCTACACAGATACGCAGTATTTT. This chain connects TRBV7-6 to TRBJ2-3, with D uncertain. Germline CDR1 and CDR2: SGHVS and FNYEAQ. The CDR3 contains 12 residues. With 4 bases removed from V and 2 bases from J, the gap between germline ends came to 4 bases.

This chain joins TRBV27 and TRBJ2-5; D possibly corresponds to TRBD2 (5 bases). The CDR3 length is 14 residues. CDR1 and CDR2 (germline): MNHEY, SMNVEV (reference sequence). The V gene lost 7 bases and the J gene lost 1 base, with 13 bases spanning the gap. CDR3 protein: CASNLPGSQETQYF. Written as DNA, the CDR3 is TGTGCCAGCAATCTCCCGGGGAGCCAAGAGACCCAGTACTTC.

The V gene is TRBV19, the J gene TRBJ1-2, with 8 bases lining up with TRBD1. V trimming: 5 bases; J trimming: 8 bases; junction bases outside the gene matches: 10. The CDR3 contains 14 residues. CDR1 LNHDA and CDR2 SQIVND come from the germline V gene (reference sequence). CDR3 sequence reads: CASSPRPGTGGYTF. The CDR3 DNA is TGTGCCAGTAGTCCCCGTCCCGGGACAGGAGGCTACACCTTC.

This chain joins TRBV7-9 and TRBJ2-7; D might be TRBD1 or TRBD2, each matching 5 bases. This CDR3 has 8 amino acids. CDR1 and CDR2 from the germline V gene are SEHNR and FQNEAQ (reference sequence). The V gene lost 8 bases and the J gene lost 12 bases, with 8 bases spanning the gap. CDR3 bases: TGTGCCAGCGGGACGGCGTACTTC. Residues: CASGTAYF. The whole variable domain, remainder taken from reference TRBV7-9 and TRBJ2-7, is DTGVSQNPRHKITKRGQNVTFRCDPISEHNRLYWYRQTLGQGPEFLTYFQNEAQLEKSRLLSDRFSAERPKGSFSTLEIQRTEQGDSAMYLCASGTAYFGPGTRLTVT.

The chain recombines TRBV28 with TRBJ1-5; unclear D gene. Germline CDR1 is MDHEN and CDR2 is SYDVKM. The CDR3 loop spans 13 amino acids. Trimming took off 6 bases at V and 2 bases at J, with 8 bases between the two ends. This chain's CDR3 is CASRREGNQPQHF. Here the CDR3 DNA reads TGTGCCAGCAGACGGGAGGGCAATCAGCCCCAGCATTTT. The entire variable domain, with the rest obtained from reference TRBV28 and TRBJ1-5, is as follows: DVKVTQSSRYLVKRTGEKVFLECVQDMDHENMFWYRQDPGLGLRLIYFSYDVKMKEKGDIPEGYSVSREKKERFSLILESASTNQTSMYLCASRREGNQPQHFGDGTRLSIL.

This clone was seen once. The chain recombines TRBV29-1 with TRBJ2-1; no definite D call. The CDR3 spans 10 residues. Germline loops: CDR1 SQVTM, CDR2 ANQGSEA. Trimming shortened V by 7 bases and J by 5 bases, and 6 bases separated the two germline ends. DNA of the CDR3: TGCAGCGGGTTGAACAATGAGCAGTTCTTC. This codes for CSGLNNEQFF.

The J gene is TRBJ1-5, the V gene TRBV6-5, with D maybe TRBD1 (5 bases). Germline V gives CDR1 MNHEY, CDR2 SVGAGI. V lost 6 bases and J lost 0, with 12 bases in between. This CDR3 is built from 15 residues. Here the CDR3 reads CASRGQGGSNQPQHF. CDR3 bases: TGTGCCAGCAGAGGGCAGGGTGGTAGCAATCAGCCCCAGCATTTT.

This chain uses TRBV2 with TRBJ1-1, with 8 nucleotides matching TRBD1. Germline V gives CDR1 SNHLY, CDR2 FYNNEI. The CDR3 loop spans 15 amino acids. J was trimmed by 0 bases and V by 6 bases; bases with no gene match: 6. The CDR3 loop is CASSWSGGMNTEAFF. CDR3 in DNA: TGTGCCAGCAGCTGGTCAGGGGGCATGAACACTGAAGCTTTCTTT.

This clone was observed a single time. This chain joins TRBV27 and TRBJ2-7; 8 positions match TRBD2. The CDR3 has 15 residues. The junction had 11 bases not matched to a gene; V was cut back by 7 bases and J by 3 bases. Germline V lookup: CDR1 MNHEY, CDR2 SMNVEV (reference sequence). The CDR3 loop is CASTKNSGANYEQYF. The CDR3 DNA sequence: TGTGCCAGCACCAAAAATAGCGGGGCTAACTACGAGCAGTACTTC.

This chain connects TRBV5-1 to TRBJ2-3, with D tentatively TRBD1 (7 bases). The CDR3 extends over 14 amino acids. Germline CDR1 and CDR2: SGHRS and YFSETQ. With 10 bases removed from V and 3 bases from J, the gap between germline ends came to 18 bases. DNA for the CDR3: TGCGCCTCGAGTACCGCAGGGGGGACAGATACGCAGTATTTT. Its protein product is CASSTAGGTDTQYF.

DNA for the CDR3: TGTGCCAGCAGACCCCCCCCCGAGCTGTTTTTT. Translation: CASRPPPELFF. This rearrangement joins TRBV6-6 to TRBJ2-2; no clear D gene. Germline CDR1 reads MNHNY; CDR2 reads SVGAGI (reference sequence). The CDR3 has 11 amino acids. With 6 bases removed from V and 11 bases from J, the gap between germline ends came to 10 bases.

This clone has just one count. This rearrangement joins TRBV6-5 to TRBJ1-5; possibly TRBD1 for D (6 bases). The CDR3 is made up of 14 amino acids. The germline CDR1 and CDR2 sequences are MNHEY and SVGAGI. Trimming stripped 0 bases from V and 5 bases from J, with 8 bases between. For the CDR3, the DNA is TGTGCCAGCAGTTACTCGGGACATTATCAGCCCCAGCATTTT. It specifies CASSYSGHYQPQHF.

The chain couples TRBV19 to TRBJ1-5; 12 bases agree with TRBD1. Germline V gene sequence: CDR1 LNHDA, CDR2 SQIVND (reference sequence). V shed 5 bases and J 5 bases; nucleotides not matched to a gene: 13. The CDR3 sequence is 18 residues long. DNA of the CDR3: TGTGCCAGTAGTTCTCCGGGACAGGGGGCGCGTAGGCATCAGCCCCAGCATTTT. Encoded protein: CASSSPGQGARRHQPQHF.

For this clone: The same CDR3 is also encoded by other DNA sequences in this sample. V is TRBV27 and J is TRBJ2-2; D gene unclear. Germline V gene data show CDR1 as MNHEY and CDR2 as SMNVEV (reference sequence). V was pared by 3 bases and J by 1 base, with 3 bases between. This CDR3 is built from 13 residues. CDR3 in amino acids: CASSFGNTGELFF. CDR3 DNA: TGTGCCAGCAGTTTTGGGAACACCGGGGAGCTGTTTTTT.

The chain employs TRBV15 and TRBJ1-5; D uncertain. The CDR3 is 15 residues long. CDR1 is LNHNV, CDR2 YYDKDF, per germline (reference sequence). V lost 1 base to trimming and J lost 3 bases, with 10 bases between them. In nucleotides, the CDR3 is TGTGCCACCAGCAGAGGAGGCAGACCCAATCAGCCCCAGCATTTT. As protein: CATSRGGRPNQPQHF.

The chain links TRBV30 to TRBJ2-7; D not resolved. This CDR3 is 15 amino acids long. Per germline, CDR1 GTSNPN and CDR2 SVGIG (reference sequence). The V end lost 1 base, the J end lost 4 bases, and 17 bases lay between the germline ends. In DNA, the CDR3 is TGTGCCTGGAGTGATGGCTCCAGGCTTTGGTACGAGCAGTACTTC. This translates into CAWSDGSRLWYEQYF. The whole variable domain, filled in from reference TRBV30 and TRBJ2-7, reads SQTIHQWPATLVQPVGSPLSLECTVEGTSNPNLYWYRQAAGRGLQLLFYSVGIGQISSEVPQNLSASRPQDRQFILSSKKLLLSDSGFYLCAWSDGSRLWYEQYFGPGTRLTVT.

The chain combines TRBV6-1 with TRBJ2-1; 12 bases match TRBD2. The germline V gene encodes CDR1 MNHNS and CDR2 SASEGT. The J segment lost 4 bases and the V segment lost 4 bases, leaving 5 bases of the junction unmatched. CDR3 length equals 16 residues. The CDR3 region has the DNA TGTGCCAGCAGTGGGACTAGCGGGACTGTTTACAATGAGCAGTTCTTC. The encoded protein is CASSGTSGTVYNEQFF.

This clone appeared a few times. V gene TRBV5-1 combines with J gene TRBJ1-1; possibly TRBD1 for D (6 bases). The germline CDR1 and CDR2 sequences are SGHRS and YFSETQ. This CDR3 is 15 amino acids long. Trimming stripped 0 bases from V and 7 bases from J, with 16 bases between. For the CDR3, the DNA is TGCGCCAGCAGCTTGGTTAGGGGGATACTCGGTGAAGCTTTCTTT. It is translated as CASSLVRGILGEAFF.

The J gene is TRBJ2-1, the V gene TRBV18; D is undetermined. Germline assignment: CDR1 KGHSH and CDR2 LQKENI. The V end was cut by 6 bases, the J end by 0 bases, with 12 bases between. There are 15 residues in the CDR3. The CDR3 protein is CASSPTRDSYNEQFF. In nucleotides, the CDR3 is TGTGCCAGCTCTCCTACTCGAGACTCCTACAATGAGCAGTTCTTC.

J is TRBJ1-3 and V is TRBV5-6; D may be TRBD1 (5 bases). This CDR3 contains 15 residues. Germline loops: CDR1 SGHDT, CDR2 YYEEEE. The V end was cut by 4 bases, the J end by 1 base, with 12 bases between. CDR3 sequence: CASSVGTGSGNTIYF. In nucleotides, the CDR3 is TGTGCCAGCAGCGTTGGGACGGGATCTGGAAACACCATATATTTT.

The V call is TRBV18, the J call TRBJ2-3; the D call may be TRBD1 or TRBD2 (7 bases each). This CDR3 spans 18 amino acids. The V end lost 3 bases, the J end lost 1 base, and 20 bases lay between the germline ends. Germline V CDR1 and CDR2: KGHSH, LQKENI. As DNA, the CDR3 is TGTGCCAGCTCACCGCCAGGGAGGGGGCCAGGGGGCACAGATACGCAGTATTTT. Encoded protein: CASSPPGRGPGGTDTQYF. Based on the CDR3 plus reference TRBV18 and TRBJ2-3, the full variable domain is NAGVMQNPRHLVRRRGQEARLRCSPMKGHSHVYWYRQLPEEGLKFMVYLQKENIIDESGMPKERFSAEFPKEGPSILRIQQVVRGDSAAYFCASSPPGRGPGGTDTQYFGPGTRLTVL.

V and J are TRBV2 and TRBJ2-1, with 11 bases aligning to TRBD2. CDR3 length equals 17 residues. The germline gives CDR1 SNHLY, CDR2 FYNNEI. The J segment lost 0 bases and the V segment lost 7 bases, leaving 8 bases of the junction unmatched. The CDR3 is CASIGTSGQSSYNEQFF. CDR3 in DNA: TGTGCCAGCATCGGGACTAGCGGCCAGAGCTCCTACAATGAGCAGTTCTTC.

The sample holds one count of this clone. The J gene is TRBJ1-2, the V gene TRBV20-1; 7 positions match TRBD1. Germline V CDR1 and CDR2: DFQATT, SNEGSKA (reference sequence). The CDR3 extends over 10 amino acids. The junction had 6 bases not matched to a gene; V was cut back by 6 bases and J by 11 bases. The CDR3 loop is CSAGRDSYTF. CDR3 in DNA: TGCAGTGCGGGACGGGACAGTTACACCTTC.

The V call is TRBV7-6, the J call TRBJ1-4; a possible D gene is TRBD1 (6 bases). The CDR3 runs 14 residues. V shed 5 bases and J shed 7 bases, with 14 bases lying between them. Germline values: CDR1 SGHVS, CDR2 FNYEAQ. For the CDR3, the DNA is TGTGCCAGCAGCCCCGGGGGGCGTATTGAAAAACTGTTTTTT. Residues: CASSPGGRIEKLFF.

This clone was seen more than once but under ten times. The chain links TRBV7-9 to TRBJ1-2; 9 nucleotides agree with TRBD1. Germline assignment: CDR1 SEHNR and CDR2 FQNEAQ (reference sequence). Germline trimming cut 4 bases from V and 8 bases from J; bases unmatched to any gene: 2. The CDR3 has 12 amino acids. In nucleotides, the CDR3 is TGTGCCAGCAGCTGGACAGGGGCGGGCTACACCTTC. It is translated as CASSWTGAGYTF.